The 8 T cell receptor beta chains below come from one sample, sequenced in a study of pediatric ulcerative colitis. Sequencing was performed with immunoSEQ multiplex PCR; in TCRdb, only in-frame clones are kept and a portion is missing. In the table there are around 34,000 clones, about 81% of which are singletons. Rectal tissue came from one to two pinch biopsies taken at colonoscopy. Sequenced material: gut tissue. The receptors originated from a boy younger than 18 with mild ulcerative colitis.

This clone has just a few counts. The same CDR3 is also encoded by other DNA sequences in this sample. CDR3 protein: CASSDRGNTIYF. In nucleotides, the CDR3 is TGCGCCAGCAGTGACAGGGGAAACACCATATATTTT. V usage is TRBV10-2 and J usage is TRBJ1-3; D is uncertain. This CDR3 has 12 amino acids. CDR1 is WSHSY and CDR2 is SAAADI in the germline V gene. The ends were cut back, 3 bases at V and 4 bases at J, with 4 bases in the middle.

The rearrangement uses TRBV5-4 and TRBJ2-7; D remains unclear. This CDR3 has 16 amino acids. The ends were cut back, 0 bases at V and 0 bases at J, with 13 bases in the middle. Germline V gene lookup returns CDR1 SGHNT and CDR2 YYREEE (reference sequence). Here the CDR3 DNA reads TGTGCCAGCAGCTTGGGTAGTGCGCAGAGCTCCTACGAGCAGTACTTC. The encoded protein is CASSLGSAQSSYEQYF.

This clone was counted between two and nine times. The gene calls are TRBV10-3 and TRBJ2-5; 8 bases map to TRBD1. Looked up from germline, CDR1 is ENHRY and CDR2 is SYGVKD. The V segment lost 6 bases and the J segment 5 bases; nucleotides outside the gene matches: 8. The CDR3 covers 14 residues. The CDR3 DNA follows: TGTGCCATCAGGAGGACAGGGCAGTTGGAGACCCAGTACTTC. Translating gives CAIRRTGQLETQYF.

J is TRBJ1-1 and V is TRBV5-4; D is ambiguous. Deletions cut 2 bases from V and 1 base from J, with 12 bases between. Germline lookup yields CDR1 SGHNT and CDR2 YYREEE (reference sequence). The CDR3 has 15 residues. CDR3 sequence (DNA): TGTGCCAGCAGCTTCGGTGGCCTCACGAACACTGAAGCTTTCTTT. Translating it yields CASSFGGLTNTEAFF. Full variable domain (rest looked up from reference TRBV5-4 and TRBJ1-1): ETGVTQSPTHLIKTRGQQVTLRCSSQSGHNTVSWYQQALGQGPQFIFQYYREEENGRGNFPPRFSGLQFPNYSSELNVNALELDDSALYLCASSFGGLTNTEAFFGQGTRLTVV.

The CDR3: CATSPEGTGPYNSPLHF. CDR3 DNA sequence: TGTGCCACCAGCCCTGAAGGCACAGGGCCCTATAATTCACCCCTCCACTTT. The genes are TRBV15 and TRBJ1-6; D perhaps matches TRBD1 (6 bases). CDR3 length: 17 residues. Trimming took 5 bases from V and 2 from J, leaving 16 bases between them. The germline CDR1 and CDR2 sequences are LNHNV and YYDKDF (reference sequence). Full variable domain (rest looked up from reference TRBV15 and TRBJ1-6): DAMVIQNPRYQVTQFGKPVTLSCSQTLNHNVMYWYQQKSSQAPKLLFHYYDKDFNNEADTPDNFQSRRPNTSFCFLDIRSPGLGDTAMYLCATSPEGTGPYNSPLHFGNGTRLTVT.

V gene TRBV4-2 combines with J gene TRBJ2-3, with 15 bases that match TRBD2. The CDR3 length is 17 residues. With 4 bases clipped from V and 3 bases from J, the junction kept 5 bases outside the gene matches. The germline gives CDR1 LGHNA, CDR2 YNFKEQ. CDR3 region: CASSLGLAGGRTDTQYF. The CDR3 bases are TGTGCCAGCAGCCTGGGACTAGCGGGGGGAAGAACAGATACGCAGTATTTT.

This chain joins TRBV10-3 and TRBJ2-1; possibly TRBD1 or TRBD2 for D (6 bases each). This CDR3 has 20 residues. V lost 7 bases and J 5 bases, leaving 33 bases between the germline ends. Germline values: CDR1 ENHRY, CDR2 SYGVKD. The CDR3 bases are TGTGCCATCATCCACGCCGTTGGGACTCCTACAGGGTCCATGGACAATGAGCAGTTCTTC. Protein sequence: CAIIHAVGTPTGSMDNEQFF.

This clone was observed once. The rearrangement joins TRBV11-2 to TRBJ2-5; 7 bases agree with TRBD1. Germline V lookup: CDR1 SGHAT, CDR2 FQNNGV. Trimming removed 6 bases from V and 5 bases from J; junction bases left unmatched: 6. This CDR3 comprises 13 residues. CDR3 residues: CASSRDREETQYF. The CDR3, as DNA: TGTGCCAGCAGTCGAGACAGGGAGGAGACCCAGTACTTC.